The 21 T cell receptor beta chains below were found in one sample sequenced in a study of T cells in Graves' hyperthyroidism and ophthalmopathy. TCR beta CDR3 regions were amplified from RNA. Researchers ran a first-round RT-PCR on the TCR CDR3 using the HTBI primer set. TCRdb recomputed calls from the multiplex PCR reads with MiXCR, one row per CDR3 protein. The table records a few hundred thousand distinct CDR3 sequences, 14% to 15% of them present only once. Material: blood. The receptors come from a woman younger than 45 with Graves' hyperthyroidism.

The chain is built from TRBV20-1 and TRBJ2-7; D assignment may be TRBD1 or TRBD2 (5 bases each). Deletions cut 4 bases from V and 2 bases from J, with 12 bases between. This CDR3 contains 13 residues. The germline gives CDR1 DFQATT, CDR2 SNEGSKA (reference sequence). Here the CDR3 DNA reads TGCAGTGCTACAATTATGGGGGCCTACGAGCAGTACTTC. Translation gives CSATIMGAYEQYF.

This clonotype has only a few counts. The V call is TRBV7-2, the J call TRBJ2-3; no definite D call. This CDR3 is built from 15 residues. Trimming removed 5 bases at V and 10 bases at J, with 22 bases between. In germline, CDR1 is SGHTA, CDR2 FQGNSA. CDR3 amino acids: CASSPPWLPSNAQYF. CDR3 in DNA: TGTGCCAGCAGCCCCCCCTGGCTTCCCAGCAACGCGCAGTATTTT.

The rearrangement joins TRBV27 to TRBJ2-1; 7 positions agree with TRBD2. Germline CDR1 reads MNHEY; CDR2 reads SMNVEV (reference sequence). This CDR3 is built from 13 residues. Trimming took 4 bases from V and 4 from J; bases not matched to a gene: 1. CDR3 in DNA: TGTGCCAGCAGTTGGCGGGAGTACAATGAGCAGTTCTTC. The encoded protein is CASSWREYNEQFF.

The V gene is TRBV3-1, the J gene TRBJ2-4; D is undetermined. Germline V gene data show CDR1 as LGHDT and CDR2 as YNNKEL (reference sequence). This CDR3 has 14 amino acids. V lost 1 base to trimming and J lost 0 bases, with 4 bases between them. CDR3 coding DNA: TGTGCCAGCAGCCAAGTAGAAGCCAAAAACATTCAGTACTTC. This encodes CASSQVEAKNIQYF.

This clonotype was seen a handful of times. This sequence joins TRBV5-6 and TRBJ2-1; 14 nucleotides agree with TRBD2. Germline assignment: CDR1 SGHDT and CDR2 YYEEEE. Trimming cost V 5 bases and J 2 bases; bases outside gene matches: 9. This CDR3 spans 18 amino acids. CDR3 in DNA: TGTGCCAGCAGTTCCGGGACTAGCGGGAGACGGGCCTACAATGAGCAGTTCTTC. Encoded protein: CASSSGTSGRRAYNEQFF.

This clonotype has a count of ten or more. The chain employs TRBV12-3 or TRBV12-4 and TRBJ2-3, with TRBD1 matching 8 bases. V lost 6 bases to trimming and J lost 2 bases; unmatched junction nucleotides: 10. The CDR3 loop spans 16 amino acids. CDR3 in amino acids: CASSLGQGVLTDTQYF. Written as DNA, the CDR3 is TGTGCCAGCAGCCTTGGACAGGGTGTACTCACAGATACGCAGTATTTT.

The gene calls are TRBV5-4 and TRBJ2-2; tentative D call: TRBD2 (6 bases). The CDR3 consists of 14 residues. Per germline, CDR1 SGHNT and CDR2 YYREEE (reference sequence). Trimming took off 0 bases at V and 6 bases at J, with 9 bases between the two ends. CDR3 residues: CASSLERAAGELFF. For the CDR3, the DNA is TGTGCCAGCAGCTTGGAGCGGGCGGCCGGGGAGCTGTTTTTT.

At least ten counts were recorded for this clonotype. This chain joins TRBV12-3 or TRBV12-4 and TRBJ2-3, with a possible D match to TRBD2 (6 bases). Trimming took off 3 bases at V and 3 bases at J, with 10 bases between the two ends. This CDR3 region has 14 residues. The CDR3 region has the DNA TGTGCCAGCAGTTTTTTGGGGGGAACAGATACGCAGTATTTT. Amino acids: CASSFLGGTDTQYF.

The chain links TRBV11-1 to TRBJ1-1; TRBD1 might be the D (6 bases). The CDR3 is made up of 14 amino acids. Trimming removed 6 bases from V and 3 bases from J, with 14 bases in between. CDR1 is SGHAT and CDR2 is FQDESV in the germline V gene (reference sequence). The CDR3, as DNA: TGTGCCAGCAGTAGGGGGGGTACCTACACTGAAGCTTTCTTT. This codes for CASSRGGTYTEAFF.

This clonotype was counted between two and nine times. This chain uses TRBV6-5 with TRBJ2-7; D ambiguous. The V end was cut by 0 bases, the J end by 4 bases, with 10 bases between. The CDR3 has 14 residues. Looked up from germline, CDR1 is MNHEY and CDR2 is SVGAGI. The CDR3 DNA sequence: TGTGCCAGCAGTTACTCGGGTTTGAAGTACGAGCAGTACTTC. Translation gives CASSYSGLKYEQYF.

This clonotype was recorded at least ten times. The rearrangement joins TRBV6-1 to TRBJ2-6, with D possibly matching TRBD2 (6 bases). The CDR3 sequence is 15 residues long. CDR1 and CDR2 from the germline V gene are MNHNS and SASEGT. V was cut by 5 bases and J by 0 bases, with 8 bases left in between. DNA of the CDR3: TGTGCCAGCAGTTACGGGAGCTCTGGGGCCAACGTCCTGACTTTC. Protein product: CASSYGSSGANVLTF.

This clonotype occurred many times. The gene calls are TRBV7-9 and TRBJ1-5; TRBD1 is a possible D gene (6 bases). There are 14 residues in the CDR3. Trimming took 1 base from V and 7 from J, leaving 11 bases between them. Germline V gene sequence: CDR1 SEHNR, CDR2 FQNEAQ (reference sequence). The CDR3 DNA is TGTGCCAGCAGCTTAGATCAGGGGATCCAGCCCCAGCATTTT. This encodes CASSLDQGIQPQHF. The full variable domain, with the rest looked up from reference TRBV7-9 and TRBJ1-5, is DTGVSQNPRHKITKRGQNVTFRCDPISEHNRLYWYRQTLGQGPEFLTYFQNEAQLEKSRLLSDRFSAERPKGSFSTLEIQRTEQGDSAMYLCASSLDQGIQPQHFGDGTRLSIL.

This clonotype was seen at least ten times. The chain has TRBV11-3 and TRBJ2-1; 7 bases match TRBD2. The CDR3 extends over 15 amino acids. Looked up from germline, CDR1 is SGHNT and CDR2 is YENEEA. V trimming: 3 bases; J trimming: 0 bases; junction bases outside the gene matches: 2. The CDR3 reads CASSLWTSSYNEQFF. In nucleotides, the CDR3 is TGTGCCAGCAGCTTGTGGACTAGCTCCTACAATGAGCAGTTCTTC.

This clonotype appeared many times. The chain carries TRBV30 and TRBJ2-7; 9 bases match TRBD2. Germline trimming cut 0 bases from V and 1 base from J; bases unmatched to any gene: 7. This CDR3 comprises 16 residues. CDR1 GTSNPN and CDR2 SVGIG come from the germline V gene (reference sequence). CDR3 DNA: TGTGCCTGGAGTGTAGGCTTAAGCGGGAGGTCCTACGAGCAGTACTTC. Protein product: CAWSVGLSGRSYEQYF. The variable domain in full, completed from reference TRBV30 and TRBJ2-7, reads SQTIHQWPATLVQPVGSPLSLECTVEGTSNPNLYWYRQAAGRGLQLLFYSVGIGQISSEVPQNLSASRPQDRQFILSSKKLLLSDSGFYLCAWSVGLSGRSYEQYFGPGTRLTVT.

This clonotype was detected a few times. V gene TRBV18 combines with J gene TRBJ1-5; 8 bases match TRBD1. This CDR3 region has 16 residues. Germline V gene data show CDR1 as KGHSH and CDR2 as LQKENI. V dropped 0 bases and J dropped 7; count of bases not matched to a gene: 8. As DNA, the CDR3 is TGTGCCAGCTCACCACCGCAGACAGGGGAAGGGCAGCCCCAGCATTTT. It is translated as CASSPPQTGEGQPQHF.

Many counts were recorded for this clonotype. This chain uses TRBV20-1 with TRBJ1-1; possibly TRBD1 for D (6 bases). The CDR3 runs to 13 residues. V lost 3 bases, J lost 5 bases, and 13 bases lay in between. Germline lookup yields CDR1 DFQATT and CDR2 SNEGSKA (reference sequence). CDR3 amino acids: CSASWGAGTEAFF. Written as DNA, the CDR3 is TGCAGTGCTAGCTGGGGGGCAGGAACTGAAGCTTTCTTT.

This clonotype came up many times. This chain links TRBV11-2 with TRBJ1-1; the D is unclear. CDR1 SGHAT and CDR2 FQNNGV come from the germline V gene. The CDR3 length is 14 residues. V lost 5 bases to trimming and J lost 8 bases, with 18 bases between them. The CDR3 region has the DNA TGTGCCAGCAGCCCCGAGGTAGGCTTCGCCGAAGCTTTCTTT. This codes for CASSPEVGFAEAFF.

V gene TRBV9 combines with J gene TRBJ2-1, with D maybe TRBD1 (6 bases). Trimming took 0 bases from V and 6 from J, leaving 13 bases between them. This CDR3 is 15 amino acids long. From germline, CDR1 is SGDLS and CDR2 YYNGEE. The CDR3 spells CASSVGFRGGNEQFF. DNA for the CDR3: TGTGCCAGCAGCGTAGGCTTTAGAGGGGGCAATGAGCAGTTCTTC.

This clonotype was detected many times. The CDR3 region has the DNA TGTGCCAGCAGTTGGGGTACCGGGACTAGCGGGAGTAGCCCCCACGAGCAGTACTTC. It codes for CASSWGTGTSGSSPHEQYF. This chain uses TRBV27 with TRBJ2-7, with 14 bases identical to TRBD2. There are 19 residues in the CDR3. In germline, CDR1 is MNHEY, CDR2 SMNVEV (reference sequence). With V trimmed by 4 bases and J by 5 bases, 16 bases remained unmatched.

Comments on this clonotype: A much larger clone differs by one base, so this may be a read error. V and J are TRBV12-3 or TRBV12-4 and TRBJ1-1, with D tentatively TRBD1 (6 bases). This CDR3 contains 14 residues. Trimming pared 3 bases from V and 4 bases from J, leaving 12 bases between. CDR3 bases: TGTGCCAGCAGTTTCGGACAGATTATCACTGAAGCTTTCTTT. This codes for CASSFGQIITEAFF.

This clonotype has more than one count but fewer than ten. One junction end does not reproduce the germline sequence, and a read error may be involved. The J gene is TRBJ1-2, the V gene TRBV18, with 7 nucleotides matching TRBD1. The V gene's germline CDR1 is KGHSH and CDR2 LQKENI. CDR3 length: 15 residues. CDR3 bases: TGTACCAGCTCTCGCCGAGGGGGCGCTAACTATGGCTACACCTTC. Amino acid sequence: CTSSRRGGANYGYTF. Drawing the rest from reference TRBV18 and TRBJ1-2, the complete variable domain is NAGVMQNPRHLVRRRGQEARLRCSPMKGHSHVYWYRQLPEEGLKFMVYLQKENIIDESGMPKERFSAEFPKEGPSILRIQQVVRGDSAAYFCTSSRRGGANYGYTFGSGTRLTVV.